This T cell receptor (beta chain) was recovered during a study of long-term antiretroviral therapy in people with HIV. The CDR3 loop spans 15 amino acids. With 2 bases clipped from V and 4 bases from J, the junction kept 4 bases outside the gene matches. Germline-derived CDR1 and CDR2 are MNHEY and SMNVEV (reference sequence). General observations from the study: Pre-ART-expanded clones dominated the repertoire at all time points. ART-treated samples gained diversity yet remained below transplant donor controls. Spans of CDR3 length were tighter for HIV repertoires than for controls. Specimens of blood were obtained during about 2003 to 2017, possibly under older ART regimens.

With respect to this clone: The antigen remains undetermined.

Version v3.0 of the immunoSEQ assay ran at survey level. TCRdb's copy holds only in-frame clones and misses some; the assay was immunoSEQ multiplex PCR. The data show about 36,000 clones, about 80% seen once. The clonotype originates from a young man with HIV. The sample was unsorted PBMCs, taken 3.4 years after starting antiretroviral therapy. V usage is TRBV27 and J usage is TRBJ2-2; 7 bases align to TRBD2. CDR3 DNA sequence: TGTGCCAGCAGTTTAAAGTCGGGGGGCACCGGGGAGCTGTTTTTT. This translates into CASSLKSGGTGELFF.